The present T cell receptor (beta chain) was sequenced within a study of blood T cell repertoires in COVID-19. Background on the study: Sites in the United States, Italy and Spain provided acute and convalescent COVID-19 samples.

Methods used by the authors: It was from reference gene primer amplification that nucleated cell counts were estimated. Produced via immunoSEQ multiplex PCR; TCRdb's table is partial and in-frame only. The V and J calls and clone size come from that table; D and trimming were worked out from the DNA. The sample yields under 250,000 clones, around four fifths seen once. This CDR3 region has 14 residues. V shed 1 base and J shed 0 bases, with 6 bases lying between them. Germline values: CDR1 LNHDA, CDR2 SQIVND (reference sequence). This chain links TRBV19 with TRBJ1-2, with D possibly matching TRBD1 (5 bases). The sequenced material came from peripheral blood. The origin of this receptor is a middle-aged man with active or convalescent COVID-19. The CDR3 DNA reads as TGTGCCAGTAGTATAGCAGGGTCTAACTATGGCTACACCTTC. This encodes CASSIAGSNYGYTF.